Here is one T cell receptor beta chain with its context. Time point reported: blood 2 weeks post-SBRT. Documented treatment: 15 Gy SBRT to primary tumor, nephrectomy 4 weeks later. This record comes from a study of radiation and T cells in renal cell carcinoma. Libraries were prepared by immunoSEQ multiplex PCR; TCRdb keeps only in-frame clonotypes and omits some of them. The sample has approximately 79,000 clones, over 80% seen once. Germline V gives CDR1 SEHNR, CDR2 FQNEAQ (reference sequence). V was shortened by 6 bases and J by 0 bases, with 18 bases between the two germline ends. This CDR3 contains 17 residues.

This clonotype was obtained from a man in his fifties or sixties with renal cell carcinoma. The material sequenced was blood, taken from a patient whose treatment included radiotherapy and nephrectomy. V usage is TRBV7-9 and J usage is TRBJ2-1, with D perhaps matching TRBD2 (6 bases). CDR3 sequence reads: CASRKRGGESSYNEQFF. The CDR3 DNA reads as TGTGCCAGCAGAAAGAGAGGCGGGGAAAGCTCCTACAATGAGCAGTTCTTC. The full variable domain, with the rest looked up from reference TRBV7-9 and TRBJ2-1, is DTGVSQNPRHKITKRGQNVTFRCDPISEHNRLYWYRQTLGQGPEFLTYFQNEAQLEKSRLLSDRFSAERPKGSFSTLEIQRTEQGDSAMYLCASRKRGGESSYNEQFFGPGTRLTVL.